What follows are 26 T cell receptor beta chains derived from one specimen sequenced in a study of blood T cell repertoires in COVID-19. Measured with immunoSEQ multiplex PCR; TCRdb has only the in-frame clones, and not every one. The sample consists of about 89,000 clones, roughly nine tenths of them appearing once. Sequencing used peripheral blood. The receptors stem from a male donor with acute or convalescent COVID-19.

V is TRBV5-4 and J is TRBJ1-1, with a weak D call TRBD1 (5 bases). Germline CDR1 is SGHNT and CDR2 is YYREEE (reference sequence). This CDR3 has 15 residues. The V gene lost 4 bases and the J gene lost 5 bases, with 18 bases spanning the gap. This CDR3 is CASSPGGQGGTEAFF. CDR3 DNA: TGTGCCAGCAGCCCCGGCGGCCAGGGAGGAACTGAAGCTTTCTTT.

This clone was picked up one time. This chain uses TRBV7-2 with TRBJ2-1; 7 positions match TRBD1. The CDR3 has 15 residues. After removal of 5 bases from V and 9 bases from J, the junction contained 13 bases not matched to a gene. CDR1 is SGHTA and CDR2 is FQGNSA in the germline V gene. The CDR3 region is CASSLTGTATGEQFF. The CDR3 coding sequence is TGTGCCAGCAGCCTCACCGGGACAGCAACCGGTGAGCAGTTCTTC.

This CDR3 is CAWSGSSGNTIYF. DNA of the CDR3: TGTGCCTGGAGTGGTAGCTCTGGAAACACCATATATTTT. V is TRBV30 and J is TRBJ1-3; D remains ambiguous. CDR1 GTSNPN and CDR2 SVGIG come from the germline V gene (reference sequence). The V end lost 1 base, the J end lost 0 bases, and 4 bases lay between the germline ends. The CDR3 runs to 13 residues.

J is TRBJ1-2 and V is TRBV6-1; 8 nucleotides match TRBD1. V was pared by 3 bases and J by 11 bases, with 5 bases of the junction left unmatched. The CDR3 totals 12 residues. Per germline, CDR1 MNHNS and CDR2 SASEGT. CDR3: CASSERTGPYTF. The CDR3 coding sequence is TGTGCCAGCAGTGAGAGGACAGGGCCGTACACCTTC.

This clone was seen a handful of times. The chain combines TRBV10-3 with TRBJ2-7; D is uncertain. Deletions cut 0 bases from V and 4 bases from J, with 7 bases between. The germline CDR1 and CDR2 sequences are ENHRY and SYGVKD. This CDR3 contains 13 residues. CDR3 sequence reads: CAISESTPYEQYF. The CDR3, as DNA: TGTGCCATCAGTGAGTCCACACCTTACGAGCAGTACTTC.

The chain links TRBV11-2 to TRBJ1-3, with D hard to call. The V and J ends lost 0 bases and 0 bases respectively, with 6 bases between them. Germline V gene data show CDR1 as SGHAT and CDR2 as FQNNGV. CDR3 length equals 15 residues. The CDR3 nucleotides read TGTGCCAGCAGCTTAGAGGACTACTCTGGAAACACCATATATTTT. It is translated as CASSLEDYSGNTIYF.

The genes are TRBV11-2 and TRBJ2-2; D is possibly TRBD1 (5 bases). CDR3 length: 15 amino acids. V was shortened by 5 bases and J by 1 base, with 11 bases between the two germline ends. Germline CDR1 is SGHAT and CDR2 is FQNNGV. CDR3 nucleotide sequence: TGTGCCAGCAGCGCAGGGCAGCTGAACACCGGGGAGCTGTTTTTT. It codes for CASSAGQLNTGELFF.

The chain links TRBV27 to TRBJ1-4, with D possibly TRBD1 on 5 matching bases. Trimming cost V 4 bases and J 5 bases, with 8 bases left between them. CDR1 and CDR2 from the germline V gene are MNHEY and SMNVEV (reference sequence). CDR3 length equals 13 residues. Written as DNA, the CDR3 is TGTGCCAGCAGTTCTTACAGGAATGAAAAACTGTTTTTT. It is translated as CASSSYRNEKLFF.

The chain recombines TRBV5-1 with TRBJ1-5; TRBD1 matches 9 bases. The V gene's germline CDR1 is SGHRS and CDR2 YFSETQ. V was pared by 4 bases and J by 5 bases, with 4 bases of the junction left unmatched. The CDR3 sequence is 14 residues long. The DNA of the CDR3 is TGCGCCAGCAGCCTGGACAGGGGTCATCAGCCCCAGCATTTT. Amino acids: CASSLDRGHQPQHF.

This clone showed up just a few times. In the same sample, other DNA sequences code for this CDR3. The J gene is TRBJ1-5, the V gene TRBV7-9; TRBD1 might be the D (6 bases). The V gene lost 1 base and the J gene lost 3 bases, with 10 bases spanning the gap. Germline CDR1 reads SEHNR; CDR2 reads FQNEAQ (reference sequence). The CDR3 sequence is 15 residues long. Here the CDR3 reads CASSLGQASNQPQHF. CDR3 sequence (DNA): TGTGCCAGCAGCTTAGGACAGGCCTCCAATCAGCCCCAGCATTTT.

CDR3 bases: TGTGCCAGCAGCTTTCCAGCGGGGGGGAACACCGGGGAGCTGTTTTTT. It specifies CASSFPAGGNTGELFF. The chain is built from TRBV5-6 and TRBJ2-2; 9 bases line up with TRBD2. Germline-derived CDR1 and CDR2 are SGHDT and YYEEEE. This CDR3 spans 16 amino acids. V lost 2 bases and J lost 1; bases outside the gene matches: 3.

The V gene is TRBV30, the J gene TRBJ1-1; D uncertain. Germline V CDR1 and CDR2: GTSNPN, SVGIG (reference sequence). This CDR3 is built from 14 residues. Here the CDR3 DNA reads TGTGCTCGGAGCAAAGAAGCTGGAAGCACTGAAGCTTTCTTT. Protein sequence: CARSKEAGSTEAFF.

This clone showed up just a few times. The chain uses TRBV6-5 and TRBJ1-1; 7 nucleotides align to TRBD1. This CDR3 is 12 amino acids long. Germline V gene data show CDR1 as MNHEY and CDR2 as SVGAGI. The ends lost 5 bases at V and 8 bases at J; junction bases unmatched: 5. CDR3 residues: CASSRTGSEAFF. For the CDR3, the DNA is TGTGCCAGCAGTCGGACAGGCTCGGAAGCTTTCTTT.

The gene calls are TRBV3-1 (or the pseudogene TRBV3-2) and TRBJ1-1; D uncertain. CDR1 is LGHDT, CDR2 YNNKEL, per germline (reference sequence). V lost 4 bases and J 4 bases, leaving 10 bases between the germline ends. The CDR3 is made up of 13 amino acids. This chain's CDR3 is CASSPMGGTEAFF. CDR3 sequence (DNA): TGTGCCAGCAGCCCCATGGGAGGCACTGAAGCTTTCTTT.

V gene TRBV18 combines with J gene TRBJ2-3; D not certain. Germline assignment: CDR1 KGHSH and CDR2 LQKENI. V gave up 3 bases and J gave up 3 bases, with 10 bases separating them. This CDR3 is 14 amino acids long. CDR3 in DNA: TGTGCCAGCTCACCGGTAGCCCTGACAGATACGCAGTATTTT. Its protein is CASSPVALTDTQYF.

The chain links TRBV3-1 (or the pseudogene TRBV3-2) to TRBJ2-7, with 9 bases matching TRBD1. This CDR3 is 16 amino acids long. V dropped 4 bases and J dropped 4; count of bases not matched to a gene: 11. Germline assignment: CDR1 LGHDT and CDR2 YNNKEL (reference sequence). CDR3 residues: CASSRGQGSRGYEQYF. CDR3 coding DNA: TGTGCCAGCAGCCGAGGACAGGGGTCGAGGGGTTACGAGCAGTACTTC.

V is TRBV6-1 and J is TRBJ1-5; D may be TRBD1 (6 bases). The length of the CDR3 is 15 residues. V was trimmed by 1 base and J by 6 bases, leaving 13 bases between them. Germline V gene sequence: CDR1 MNHNS, CDR2 SASEGT. This chain's CDR3 is CASSEVVAGVQPQHF. The CDR3 coding sequence is TGTGCCAGCAGTGAAGTAGTGGCAGGGGTTCAGCCCCAGCATTTT.

The sample holds a few counts of this clone. The rearrangement uses TRBV10-3 and TRBJ2-7; 11 positions agree with TRBD2. The V gene's germline CDR1 is ENHRY and CDR2 SYGVKD. Trimming cost V 3 bases and J 3 bases; bases outside gene matches: 10. The CDR3 totals 17 residues. The CDR3 spells CAISELAGGPGIYEQYF. For the CDR3, the DNA is TGTGCCATCAGTGAATTAGCGGGGGGGCCCGGGATCTACGAGCAGTACTTC.

This clone has just one count. CDR3 nucleotide sequence: TGTGCCAGCACTTTCGATACAGGGTCGAATTCACCCCTCCACTTT. This encodes CASTFDTGSNSPLHF. The chain carries TRBV6-5 and TRBJ1-6; D might be TRBD1 (6 bases). The CDR3 extends over 15 amino acids. Germline loops: CDR1 MNHEY, CDR2 SVGAGI. Trimming cost V 7 bases and J 7 bases, with 17 bases left between them.

This chain connects TRBV7-9 to TRBJ2-7; 9 bases match TRBD1. The junction had 7 bases not matched to a gene; V was cut back by 5 bases and J by 5 bases. In germline, CDR1 is SEHNR, CDR2 FQNEAQ (reference sequence). This CDR3 region has 14 residues. DNA for the CDR3: TGTGCCAGCAGCACCCGGGACAGGGCCCACGAGCAGTACTTC. It yields the protein CASSTRDRAHEQYF. Full variable domain (rest looked up from reference TRBV7-9 and TRBJ2-7): DTGVSQNPRHKITKRGQNVTFRCDPISEHNRLYWYRQTLGQGPEFLTYFQNEAQLEKSRLLSDRFSAERPKGSFSTLEIQRTEQGDSAMYLCASSTRDRAHEQYFGPGTRLTVT.

The rearrangement uses TRBV28 and TRBJ1-1; 7 bases match TRBD1. Germline CDR1 MDHEN, CDR2 SYDVKM. J gave up 5 bases and V 6 bases, and 6 bases lay outside the gene matches. This CDR3 is 13 amino acids long. DNA of the CDR3: TGTGCCAGCAGCCCAGCGACAGGGACTGAAGCTTTCTTT. It yields the protein CASSPATGTEAFF.

The chain employs TRBV7-9 and TRBJ2-7; 8 positions match TRBD2. The CDR3 is made up of 15 amino acids. In germline, CDR1 is SEHNR, CDR2 FQNEAQ (reference sequence). J gave up 4 bases and V 5 bases, and 10 bases lay outside the gene matches. The CDR3 DNA is TGTGCCAGCAGCCCGCGGGGGGCCCGGGGTTACGAGCAGTACTTC. Protein sequence: CASSPRGARGYEQYF.

V usage is TRBV5-4 and J usage is TRBJ1-1, with TRBD1 identical over 9 bases. Trimming removed 4 bases from V and 3 bases from J; junction bases left unmatched: 13. Germline loops: CDR1 SGHNT, CDR2 YYREEE (reference sequence). This CDR3 spans 17 amino acids. The CDR3 loop reads CASSLPGTGIKDTEAFF. Written as DNA, the CDR3 is TGTGCCAGCAGCCTGCCCGGGACAGGGATTAAGGACACTGAAGCTTTCTTT.

The V call is TRBV25-1, the J call TRBJ1-6; the D gene is possibly TRBD1 (5 bases). Germline CDR1 and CDR2: MGHDK and SYGVNS. The CDR3 has 13 residues. Trimming pared 11 bases from V and 8 bases from J, leaving 16 bases between. DNA of the CDR3: TGTGCCTCTTTGGGCGCCAGGGATTCACCCCTCCACTTT. It encodes CASLGARDSPLHF.

This CDR3 reads CASSPRDSGNTIYF. CDR3 in DNA: TGTGCCAGCAGCCCACGAGACTCTGGAAACACCATATATTTT. The rearrangement links TRBV3-1 (or the pseudogene TRBV3-2) to TRBJ1-3; D not resolved. The CDR3 runs to 14 residues. Deletions cut 4 bases from V and 0 bases from J, with 7 bases between. CDR1 is LGHDT and CDR2 is YNNKEL in the germline V gene (reference sequence).

The chain links TRBV4-1 to TRBJ2-6; D not resolved. V was clipped by 3 bases and J by 0 bases, with 6 bases between them. Germline CDR1 MGHRA, CDR2 YSYEKL. CDR3 length: 15 residues. CDR3 sequence: CASSQSLSGANVLTF. CDR3 nucleotide sequence: TGCGCCAGCAGCCAGTCCCTCTCTGGGGCCAACGTCCTGACTTTC.